These 16 T cell receptor beta chains originate from one sample sequenced in a study of cytomegalovirus exposure and HLA in healthy donors. Vbeta (60) and Jbeta (13) primers were used in the PCR. Only in-frame clones appear in the TCRdb table, and some are missing; sequencing was by immunoSEQ multiplex PCR. The data show some 150,000 clones, approximately 80% seen once. The sample consisted of PBMCs. Receptors were obtained from a young woman in good health and CMV-seronegative.

The chain has TRBV6-5 and TRBJ2-5; possibly TRBD2 for D (5 bases). The CDR3 extends over 14 amino acids. Between the trimmed V and J ends, which lost 8 bases and 2 bases, there was a span of 15 bases. Looked up from germline, CDR1 is MNHEY and CDR2 is SVGAGI. The CDR3 region has the DNA TGTGCCAGCCGGCGGGTCATCTTGCAAGAGACCCAGTACTTC. Protein sequence: CASRRVILQETQYF.

The rearrangement uses TRBV25-1 and TRBJ2-3; 8 bases align to TRBD2. Germline CDR1 MGHDK, CDR2 SYGVNS. The V and J ends lost 8 bases and 2 bases, in that order; junction bases with no gene match: 6. CDR3 length: 14 residues. CDR3: CASPRGGTTDTQYF. Written as DNA, the CDR3 is TGTGCCAGCCCCCGGGGGGGAACCACAGATACGCAGTATTTT. The full variable domain, rest sourced from reference TRBV25-1 and TRBJ2-3, is EADIYQTPRYLVIGTGKKITLECSQTMGHDKMYWYQQDPGMELHLIHYSYGVNSTEKGDLSSESTVSRIRTEHFPLTLESARPSHTSQYLCASPRGGTTDTQYFGPGTRLTVL.

This sequence joins TRBV5-5 and TRBJ1-2; tentative D call: TRBD1 (5 bases). V lost 1 base and J lost 7, with 14 bases in between. Germline V gene data show CDR1 as SGHKS and CDR2 as YYEKEE (reference sequence). The CDR3 loop spans 14 amino acids. The CDR3 is CASSLHQGNVGYTF. Here the CDR3 DNA reads TGTGCCAGCAGCTTGCACCAGGGAAATGTTGGCTACACCTTC.

V and J are TRBV5-1 and TRBJ1-1; D unresolved. The germline V gene has CDR1 SGHRS and CDR2 YFSETQ. The length of the CDR3 is 16 residues. Trimming took 0 bases from V and 4 from J, leaving 16 bases between them. The CDR3 DNA is TGCGCCAGCAGCTTGGTTCGGGTTCGTTGGGTCACTGAAGCTTTCTTT. Translating gives CASSLVRVRWVTEAFF.

This clone was seen only once. The rearrangement joins TRBV18 to TRBJ1-2; D remains unclear. The CDR3 runs to 16 residues. CDR1 is KGHSH, CDR2 LQKENI, per germline. Trimming took off 2 bases at V and 4 bases at J, with 17 bases between the two ends. CDR3 protein: CASSPSQDPGAYGYTF. CDR3 nucleotides: TGTGCCAGCTCACCATCTCAGGATCCGGGAGCCTATGGCTACACCTTC.

Regarding this clone: The junction departs from germline at one end; a sequencing error may be responsible. V usage is TRBV28 and J usage is TRBJ2-1; 9 bases line up with TRBD1. Per the germline V gene, CDR1 is MDHEN and CDR2 is SYDVKM. The CDR3 has 12 amino acids. The CDR3 spells CASGTSDRGSVF. The CDR3 DNA reads TGTGCCAGTGGAACCTCCGACAGGGGGTCGGTCTTC.

The V and J genes are TRBV2 and TRBJ1-6; D is perhaps TRBD1 (6 bases). Trimming took off 6 bases at V and 6 bases at J, with 12 bases between the two ends. Germline CDR1 reads SNHLY; CDR2 reads FYNNEI. CDR3 length equals 14 residues. The CDR3 nucleotides read TGTGCCAGCAGCCCCGGCAGGGGTAATTCACCCCTCCACTTT. Translated: CASSPGRGNSPLHF.

V and J are TRBV5-6 and TRBJ2-4; 7 nucleotides line up with TRBD2. The germline V gene has CDR1 SGHDT and CDR2 YYEEEE. V was pared by 3 bases and J by 10 bases, with 7 bases of the junction left unmatched. There are 13 residues in the CDR3. CDR3: CASSSRGGGIQYF. In DNA form, the CDR3 reads TGTGCCAGCAGCTCCCGTGGGGGGGGTATTCAGTACTTC.

CDR3 sequence (DNA): TGCAGCGTTGAAGATGGGTCCGGGACAGCCTCCTACGAGCAGTACTTC. Its translation: CSVEDGSGTASYEQYF. The chain joins TRBV29-1 to TRBJ2-7; TRBD1 matches at 7 bases. Germline CDR1 is SQVTM and CDR2 is ANQGSEA. CDR3 size: 16 residues. The trim removed 0 bases at V and 0 bases at J, leaving 8 bases unmatched.

This clone was picked up a small number of times. V usage is TRBV7-9 and J usage is TRBJ2-5, with 7 bases fitting TRBD1. CDR3 length: 14 amino acids. Trimming removed 5 bases from V and 1 base from J; junction bases left unmatched: 4. Germline-derived CDR1 and CDR2 are SEHNR and FQNEAQ (reference sequence). The CDR3 region is CASSHGTVQETQYF. In nucleotides, the CDR3 is TGTGCCAGCAGCCATGGGACAGTCCAAGAGACCCAGTACTTC.

The chain combines TRBV18 with TRBJ1-6, with D possibly being TRBD1 (5 bases). The V and J ends lost 3 bases and 9 bases respectively, with 21 bases between them. Germline CDR1 and CDR2: KGHSH and LQKENI. This CDR3 region has 17 residues. The CDR3 nucleotides are TGTGCCAGCTCACCCCACCGGGGGGGAGCGGTTAGTTCACCCCTCCACTTT. As protein: CASSPHRGGAVSSPLHF.

The J gene is TRBJ2-7, the V gene TRBV5-6; 9 bases are shared with TRBD1. Germline assignment: CDR1 SGHDT and CDR2 YYEEEE. The J segment lost 4 bases and the V segment lost 4 bases, leaving 9 bases of the junction unmatched. CDR3 length: 15 residues. CDR3 sequence reads: CASSAHPGQGYEQYF. CDR3 DNA: TGTGCCAGCAGCGCTCACCCGGGACAGGGTTACGAGCAGTACTTC.

This clone was detected a few times. The chain recombines TRBV7-2 with TRBJ2-7; 9 bases are a match to TRBD1. This CDR3 contains 14 residues. CDR1 SGHTA and CDR2 FQGNSA come from the germline V gene. The V segment lost 4 bases and the J segment 2 bases; nucleotides outside the gene matches: 3. CDR3 sequence: CASSSRTGAYEQYF. The CDR3 region has the DNA TGTGCCAGCAGCTCGCGGACAGGGGCCTACGAGCAGTACTTC.

The chain couples TRBV15 to TRBJ2-3; 8 positions match TRBD1. The trim removed 0 bases at V and 5 bases at J, leaving 7 bases unmatched. Germline V gene sequence: CDR1 LNHNV, CDR2 YYDKDF (reference sequence). There are 16 residues in the CDR3. The CDR3 here is CATSRDSRGPQDTQYF. The CDR3 DNA sequence: TGTGCCACCAGCAGAGATTCCAGGGGGCCCCAAGATACGCAGTATTTT.

The DNA for the CDR3 is TGCGCCAGCAGCCGGGGACTAGCGGGGGGAAGCTCCTACAATGAGCAGTTCTTC. This translates into CASSRGLAGGSSYNEQFF. The rearrangement joins TRBV4-1 to TRBJ2-1, with TRBD2 matching 15 bases. Germline V CDR1 and CDR2: MGHRA, YSYEKL. The junction had 4 bases not matched to a gene; V was cut back by 4 bases and J by 0 bases. The CDR3 has 18 residues.

Turning to this clone: A junction end diverges from the germline sequence, so it may reflect a read error. V is TRBV6-1 and J is TRBJ1-1, with TRBD1 identical over 7 bases. The CDR3 spans 13 residues. Looked up from germline, CDR1 is MNHNS and CDR2 is SASEGT. The CDR3: CASRRSQGLDGLF. CDR3 bases: TGTGCCAGCAGGCGATCACAGGGGTTGGACGGGCTCTTT.